These 27 T cell receptor beta chains share one sample of origin, sequenced in a study of CD8 T cells in ankylosing spondylitis. The study, taken as a whole, reports: Within ankylosing spondylitis blood, a TCR beta motif made up of several highly homologous variants appeared to be characteristic.

In TCRdb, the 5' RACE reads were re-called with MiXCR into one record per CDR3 protein. The sample holds about 540,000 distinct CDR3 sequences; 12% are singletons and the top ten take 6.8%. The antigens these receptors bind are not known. The sample consisted of blood, either unsorted or a sorted T cell fraction (not recorded which). These receptors all come from a male donor with ankylosing spondylitis.

V is TRBV12-3 or TRBV12-4 and J is TRBJ2-3, with TRBD2 identical over 10 bases. The CDR3 spans 17 residues. V gave up 5 bases and J gave up 1 base; unmatched junction bases: 9. In nucleotides, the CDR3 is TGTGCCAGCAGTCGGACTAGCGGAATACTAGGCACAGATACGCAGTATTTT. Amino acids: CASSRTSGILGTDTQYF.

This clonotype came up a few times. V usage is TRBV2 and J usage is TRBJ2-5, with TRBD2 matching over 15 bases. Germline V CDR1 and CDR2: SNHLY, FYNNEI. J lost 5 bases, V lost 6 bases, and 4 bases had no gene match. The length of the CDR3 is 15 residues. The CDR3: CASRGTSGRRETQYF. In nucleotides, the CDR3 is TGTGCCAGCAGAGGGACTAGCGGGAGGAGGGAGACCCAGTACTTC. The full variable domain, in which reference TRBV2 and TRBJ2-5 provide the parts outside the CDR3, is EPEVTQTPSHQVTQMGQEVILRCVPISNHLYFYWYRQILGQKVEFLVSFYNNEISEKSEIFDDQFSVERPDGSNFTLKIRSTKLEDSAMYFCASRGTSGRRETQYFGPGTRLLVL.

The chain joins TRBV20-1 to TRBJ1-4, with D uncertain. The ends were cut back, 5 bases at V and 4 bases at J, with 11 bases in the middle. The CDR3 is 13 residues long. In germline, CDR1 is DFQATT, CDR2 SNEGSKA (reference sequence). The CDR3 region has the DNA TGCAGTGCTTCAAACCCGAATAATGAAAAACTGTTTTTT. It encodes CSASNPNNEKLFF.

This clonotype was picked up a small number of times. V usage is TRBV6-2 or TRBV6-3 and J usage is TRBJ2-3; D call uncertain. This CDR3 is built from 11 residues. Germline V lookup: CDR1 MNHEY, CDR2 SVGEGT. Trimming took off 2 bases at V and 6 bases at J, with 3 bases between the two ends. The CDR3 sequence: CASSYIDTQYF. Here the CDR3 DNA reads TGTGCCAGCAGTTACATCGATACGCAGTATTTT.

This clonotype was counted a few times. The genes are TRBV5-1 and TRBJ2-5; D is possibly TRBD1 (5 bases). V lost 0 bases, J lost 6 bases, and 12 bases lay in between. The CDR3 runs 14 residues. Germline lookup yields CDR1 SGHRS and CDR2 YFSETQ. The CDR3 DNA is TGCGCCAGCAGCTTGGGGCGGACAAGTCAGACCCAGTACTTC. This sequence encodes CASSLGRTSQTQYF.

The chain recombines TRBV7-9 with TRBJ2-2; the D gene is possibly TRBD1 (6 bases). Trimming stripped 6 bases from V and 0 bases from J, with 14 bases between. This CDR3 spans 16 amino acids. Germline CDR1 is SEHNR and CDR2 is FQNEAQ (reference sequence). Written as DNA, the CDR3 is TGTGCCAGCAGTCCGGGTGGGGGCGCGAACACCGGGGAGCTGTTTTTT. Amino acids: CASSPGGGANTGELFF.

This clonotype was seen at least ten times. This chain uses TRBV5-1 with TRBJ2-4, with 10 nucleotides matching TRBD2. The germline V gene encodes CDR1 SGHRS and CDR2 YFSETQ. Unmatched junction bases numbered 13, after V lost 4 bases and J lost 3 bases. The CDR3 sequence is 18 residues long. CDR3 amino acids: CASSPLVVAGGNKNIQYF. The DNA for the CDR3 is TGCGCCAGCAGCCCCCTTGTGGTAGCGGGAGGCAACAAAAACATTCAGTACTTC.

The V call is TRBV12-3 or TRBV12-4, the J call TRBJ2-1; the D is unclear. The V end lost 2 bases, the J end lost 10 bases, and 15 bases lay between the germline ends. The CDR3 runs 14 residues. The CDR3 DNA follows: TGTGCCAGCAGTTTACAGGAGTATTTCGGGGAGCAGTTCTTC. This translates into CASSLQEYFGEQFF.

This clonotype was found a few times. This rearrangement joins TRBV7-2 to TRBJ2-1; TRBD1 might be the D (5 bases). The germline V gene has CDR1 SGHTA and CDR2 FQGNSA. The length of the CDR3 is 12 residues. Trimming removed 5 bases from V and 15 bases from J, with 17 bases in between. Here the CDR3 reads CASSPQVSELFF. Here the CDR3 DNA reads TGTGCCAGCAGCCCACAGGTCTCCGAACTGTTCTTC.

This clonotype was observed a few times. The chain carries TRBV7-2 and TRBJ2-3; 8 nucleotides match TRBD2. This CDR3 spans 15 amino acids. Germline V gene lookup returns CDR1 SGHTA and CDR2 FQGNSA. V shed 7 bases and J 0 bases; nucleotides not matched to a gene: 6. The CDR3 is CASISGSGSTDTQYF. CDR3 nucleotides: TGTGCCAGCATCAGCGGGAGCGGAAGCACAGATACGCAGTATTTT.

This clonotype was observed many times. At one of its ends the junction is not consistent with the germline gene, which may arise from a read error. The chain links TRBV12-3 or TRBV12-4 to TRBJ2-1; D uncertain. CDR3 size: 14 residues. CDR3 nucleotides: TGTGCCAGCAGTTTAAATTTCCTGCAGCCCACCGAAGCCTTC. Its protein is CASSLNFLQPTEAF.

This clonotype has just a few counts. V gene TRBV24-1 combines with J gene TRBJ2-1; D possibly corresponds to TRBD2 (5 bases). V gave up 1 base and J gave up 4 bases, with 10 bases separating them. From germline, CDR1 is KGHDR and CDR2 SFDVKD. CDR3 length: 15 residues. CDR3 nucleotides: TGTGCCACCAGTGATTTTGGTCGACTATACAATGAGCAGTTCTTC. It codes for CATSDFGRLYNEQFF.

This clonotype was seen once. The genes are TRBV6-5 and TRBJ2-7, with D perhaps matching TRBD2 (5 bases). Deletions cut 6 bases from V and 5 bases from J, with 11 bases between. The CDR3 is made up of 12 amino acids. Germline CDR1 and CDR2: MNHEY and SVGAGI. For the CDR3, the DNA is TGTGCCAGCAGGTGGACTCCCCACGAGCAGTACGTC. Its translation: CASRWTPHEQYV.

V usage is TRBV19 and J usage is TRBJ1-2; no clear D gene. The ends were cut back, 5 bases at V and 14 bases at J, with 15 bases in the middle. Per the germline V gene, CDR1 is LNHDA and CDR2 is SQIVND (reference sequence). The CDR3 is 11 amino acids. CDR3 nucleotides: TGTGCCAGTAGTTCGTCCGGGAAATCAACCTTC. Translation: CASSSSGKSTF.

The V call is TRBV20-1, the J call TRBJ2-7; the D is unclear. Trimming removed 0 bases at V and 0 bases at J, with 9 bases between. This CDR3 spans 14 amino acids. Per the germline V gene, CDR1 is DFQATT and CDR2 is SNEGSKA (reference sequence). The CDR3 spells CSARDRRTSYEQYF. The DNA of the CDR3 is TGCAGTGCTAGAGATAGGCGGACCTCCTACGAGCAGTACTTC.

This chain uses TRBV3-1 with TRBJ2-1; D is tentatively TRBD1 or TRBD2 (5 bases each). Germline V gene data show CDR1 as LGHDT and CDR2 as YNNKEL (reference sequence). The ends were cut back, 1 base at V and 7 bases at J, with 11 bases in the middle. The CDR3 extends over 14 amino acids. The DNA of the CDR3 is TGTGCCAGCAGCCAAGGGGGGACGGGGAATGAGCAGTTCTTC. Translating it yields CASSQGGTGNEQFF.

This chain uses TRBV6-5 with TRBJ2-7; no reliable D call. The CDR3 contains 14 residues. Deletions cut 4 bases from V and 4 bases from J, with 14 bases between. Germline-derived CDR1 and CDR2 are MNHEY and SVGAGI. The CDR3 DNA reads TGTGCCAGCAGTTCAGTCGGAGCGCGATACGAGCAGTACTTC. It specifies CASSSVGARYEQYF.

This clonotype was counted at least ten times. The CDR3 sequence is CSARGAGRNEKLFF. In DNA form, the CDR3 reads TGCAGTGCTAGAGGGGCAGGGAGGAATGAAAAACTGTTTTTT. The V call is TRBV20-1, the J call TRBJ1-4, with TRBD1 as a possible D gene (5 bases). The V gene lost 1 base and the J gene lost 5 bases, with 11 bases spanning the gap. The CDR3 has 14 amino acids. Germline loops: CDR1 DFQATT, CDR2 SNEGSKA (reference sequence).

This clonotype was recorded at least ten times. CDR3 nucleotide sequence: TGCAGTGTTCCCCGGGACAGGGAAGTTTCACCCCTCCACTTT. Translating gives CSVPRDREVSPLHF. The rearrangement uses TRBV20-1 and TRBJ1-6; 9 bases fit TRBD1. CDR1 and CDR2 from the germline V gene are DFQATT and SNEGSKA (reference sequence). The CDR3 consists of 14 residues. With 7 bases clipped from V and 9 bases from J, the junction kept 10 bases outside the gene matches.

The chain carries TRBV7-9 and TRBJ2-7, with TRBD1 as a possible D gene (6 bases). Germline lookup yields CDR1 SEHNR and CDR2 FQNEAQ (reference sequence). CDR3 length equals 15 residues. V lost 5 bases and J 4 bases, leaving 18 bases between the germline ends. CDR3 coding DNA: TGTGCCAGCAGCGCAACAGGGAATCTTGCGTACGAGCAGTACTTC. Translated: CASSATGNLAYEQYF.

This sequence joins TRBV7-2 and TRBJ1-6; 7 bases are a match to TRBD1. Germline-derived CDR1 and CDR2 are SGHTA and FQGNSA. The CDR3 sequence is 14 residues long. Unmatched junction bases numbered 6, after V lost 6 bases and J lost 7 bases. The CDR3 is CASRRQGENSPLHF. Written as DNA, the CDR3 is TGTGCCAGCAGAAGACAGGGCGAAAATTCACCCCTCCACTTT.

This clonotype has only a few counts. V and J are TRBV24-1 and TRBJ2-3, with a possible D match to TRBD2 (6 bases). V was clipped by 1 base and J by 4 bases, with 14 bases between them. In germline, CDR1 is KGHDR, CDR2 SFDVKD. This CDR3 has 16 residues. The CDR3 loop reads CATSDLKEGHADTQYF. CDR3 in DNA: TGTGCCACCAGTGATTTAAAGGAGGGGCACGCAGATACGCAGTATTTT.

This clonotype was seen more than once but under ten times. The rearrangement uses TRBV5-1 and TRBJ1-5, with D possibly matching TRBD1 (6 bases). In germline, CDR1 is SGHRS, CDR2 YFSETQ. Deletions cut 0 bases from V and 2 bases from J, with 12 bases between. This CDR3 contains 16 residues. The CDR3 loop reads CASSLVGGPGNQPQHF. As DNA, the CDR3 is TGCGCCAGCAGCTTGGTCGGGGGCCCGGGCAATCAGCCCCAGCATTTT.

This clonotype has just a few counts. The rearrangement joins TRBV11-2 to TRBJ2-7, with D uncertain. V gave up 3 bases and J gave up 2 bases, with 8 bases separating them. The CDR3 extends over 13 amino acids. Germline CDR1 SGHAT, CDR2 FQNNGV. DNA of the CDR3: TGTGCCAGCAGCTTGACATTCGCCTACGAGCAGTACGTC. As protein: CASSLTFAYEQYV.

V and J are TRBV20-1 and TRBJ2-3, with 7 bases that match TRBD2. CDR1 and CDR2 from the germline V gene are DFQATT and SNEGSKA (reference sequence). The CDR3 is 13 amino acids. Trimming at V came to 3 bases and at J to 2 bases, leaving 2 bases not matched to a gene. In DNA, the CDR3 is TGCAGTGCTAGGGCGGGAGCCACAGATACGCAGTATTTT. Amino acid sequence: CSARAGATDTQYF.

This clonotype was recorded many times. The chain links TRBV6-2 or TRBV6-3 to TRBJ2-5; 11 nucleotides align to TRBD2. The CDR3 length is 16 residues. Trimming cost V 6 bases and J 5 bases; bases outside gene matches: 11. From germline, CDR1 is MNHEY and CDR2 SVGEGT. In nucleotides, the CDR3 is TGTGCCAGCAGCCGACCCTTAGCGGGAGGGTCGGAGACCCAGTACTTC. Amino acids: CASSRPLAGGSETQYF.

The table lists this clonotype with many counts. J is TRBJ2-1 and V is TRBV4-2; possible D gene TRBD1, 5 bases. CDR1 and CDR2 (germline): LGHNA, YNFKEQ. The V end was cut by 2 bases, the J end by 8 bases, with 16 bases between. The CDR3 loop spans 15 amino acids. CDR3 sequence: CASSQTPSPRDEQFF. CDR3 sequence (DNA): TGTGCCAGCAGCCAAACTCCCTCCCCCAGGGATGAGCAGTTCTTC.